This TCR beta chain originates from a study of blood T cell dynamics during melanoma immunotherapy. As for time point: pre-treatment baseline. Patients had no prior systemic cancer treatment, immunosuppressants or other active cancers. This clone has a handful of counts. The data were produced by immunoSEQ multiplex PCR, yet TCRdb's version contains in-frame clones alone and is incomplete. In the table there are approximately 15,000 clones, 65% to 90% of which are singletons. The ends lost 4 bases at V and 7 bases at J; junction bases unmatched: 4. This CDR3 is built from 13 residues. The V gene's germline CDR1 is MNHEY and CDR2 SMNVEV (reference sequence).

The TCR was taken from a human donor with melanoma. Specimen: blood, collected from a patient treated with checkpoint blockade. This rearrangement joins TRBV27 to TRBJ2-3; 8 nucleotides match TRBD2. CDR3 bases: TGTGCCAGCAGTTCCAGCGGGGGATATACGCAGTATTTT. Translating it yields CASSSSGGYTQYF.